A selection of T cell receptor beta chains follows, all from one sample in a study of Ad26.COV2.S vaccination and SARS-CoV-2 variants. The data were produced by immunoSEQ multiplex PCR, yet TCRdb's version contains in-frame clones alone and is incomplete. The sample consists of under 550,000 clones, roughly 90% of them appearing once. Sample: peripheral blood, taken in a trial of Ad26.COV2.S vaccine versus placebo. These TCRs come from a person aged 18 to 65 who received the Ad26.COV2.S COVID-19 vaccine or a placebo. CDR3s include the opening cysteine and the closing phenylalanine or tryptophan. A D gene is named only where the DNA matches it firmly. Size tells how often a clone was seen (once, few, many) or the class of an expanded clone, and some rows leave it out.

v_gene,abundance,d_gene,j_gene,CDR3aa,CDR3nt
TRBV27,NA,NA,TRBJ2-3,CASSFRGIGGDTQYF,TGTGCCAGCAGTTTTCGGGGTATAGGTGGAGATACGCAGTATTTT
TRBV7-8,NA,NA,TRBJ2-1,CASSLQGATYNEQFF,TGTGCCAGCAGCTTACAGGGAGCGACGTACAATGAGCAGTTCTTC
TRBV5-1,once,NA,TRBJ1-2,CASGLQGTNYGYTF,TGCGCCAGCGGGCTACAGGGCACTAACTATGGCTACACCTTC
TRBV18,NA,NA,TRBJ1-2,CASSPVGNLYGYTF,TGTGCCAGCTCACCCGTAGGGAACCTCTATGGCTACACCTTC
TRBV18,NA,NA,TRBJ1-5,CASSPDTLRQPQHF,TGTGCCAGCTCACCAGACACTCTAAGGCAGCCCCAGCATTTT
TRBV19,NA,NA,TRBJ1-1,CASISDQGAFWTEAFF,TGTGCCAGTATTTCCGATCAAGGGGCCTTCTGGACTGAAGCTTTCTTT
TRBV10-2,NA,TRBD1,TRBJ1-1,CASSGADRANEAFF,TGCGCCAGCAGTGGGGCGGACAGGGCGAATGAAGCTTTCTTT
TRBV7-7,NA,TRBD2,TRBJ2-5,CASSLGLAGVETQYF,TGTGCCAGCAGCCTCGGACTAGCGGGAGTAGAGACCCAGTACTTC
TRBV27,NA,NA,TRBJ2-7,CASSPSGWTPSSYEQYF,TGTGCCAGCAGTCCTTCCGGCTGGACACCCTCCTCCTACGAGCAGTACTTC
TRBV7-9,NA,NA,TRBJ2-1,CASSLVLESGYNEQFF,TGTGCCAGCAGCTTAGTACTAGAGTCGGGCTACAATGAGCAGTTCTTC
TRBV30,NA,NA,TRBJ2-4,CAWSVGVDIQYF,TGTGCCTGGAGTGTAGGGGTTGACATTCAGTACTTC
TRBV18,NA,NA,TRBJ2-3,CASSQEFGLVVTQYF,TGTGCCAGCTCACAAGAATTCGGACTGGTGGTTACGCAGTATTTT
TRBV7-2,NA,TRBD1,TRBJ1-2,CASSARDRGSIGYGYTF,TGTGCCAGCAGCGCCCGGGACAGGGGGTCAATCGGCTATGGCTACACCTTC
TRBV14,NA,TRBD1,TRBJ2-1,CASEPLGQGFHEQFF,TGTGCCAGCGAACCTTTAGGACAGGGTTTTCATGAGCAGTTCTTC
TRBV6-6,NA,NA,TRBJ2-7,CASTTGGEQYF,TGTGCCAGCACCACCGGAGGGGAGCAGTACTTC
TRBV7-2,NA,NA,TRBJ2-5,CASSRTQETQYF,TGTGCCAGCAGCCGCACCCAAGAGACCCAGTACTTC
TRBV18,NA,NA,TRBJ1-3,CASSPGREGNTIYF,TGTGCCAGCTCACCAGGAAGGGAAGGAAACACCATATATTTT
TRBV11-2,NA,NA,TRBJ2-1,CASSLEGRLSSYNEQFF,TGTGCCAGCAGCTTAGAGGGCCGGCTCAGCTCCTACAATGAGCAGTTCTTC
TRBV7-9,NA,TRBD2,TRBJ2-1,CASSFSGSLGNEQFF,TGTGCCAGCAGCTTCAGCGGGAGTCTTGGGAATGAGCAGTTCTTC
TRBV7-6,NA,TRBD1,TRBJ2-1,CASSPRGQGELYNEQFF,TGTGCCAGCAGCCCAAGAGGGCAGGGGGAACTGTACAATGAGCAGTTCTTC
TRBV6-6,NA,NA,TRBJ2-7,CASSYGPFYEQYF,TGTGCCAGCAGTTACGGGCCCTTCTACGAGCAGTACTTC
TRBV5-1,once,TRBD1,TRBJ2-1,CASSRPPGQGTEQFF,TGCGCCAGCAGCCGCCCTCCGGGACAGGGGACTGAGCAGTTCTTC
TRBV7-9,once,NA,TRBJ1-2,CASSLVGGPGYGYTF,TGTGCCAGCAGCTTAGTCGGGGGGCCGGGCTATGGCTACACCTTC
TRBV5-4,NA,NA,TRBJ2-7,CASSYSQVYEQYF,TGTGCCAGCAGCTACAGTCAAGTCTACGAGCAGTACTTC
TRBV5-4,NA,NA,TRBJ1-1,CASSRGAGQMNTEAFF,TGTGCCAGCAGCCGTGGGGCCGGACAGATGAACACTGAAGCTTTCTTT
TRBV30,NA,NA,TRBJ2-7,CAWRLSGYEQYF,TGTGCCTGGAGACTCAGCGGCTACGAGCAGTACTTC
TRBV30,NA,TRBD2,TRBJ2-1,CAWRMSGSYNEQFF,TGTGCCTGGAGAATGAGCGGGAGCTACAATGAGCAGTTCTTC
TRBV7-6,NA,NA,TRBJ2-1,CASSLLAGPYNEQFF,TGTGCCAGCAGCTTACTAGCTGGGCCATACAATGAGCAGTTCTTC
TRBV24-1,NA,TRBD2,TRBJ2-3,CATSLGAGGPSDTQYF,TGTGCCACCAGTCTTGGTGCGGGAGGGCCTTCAGATACGCAGTATTTT
TRBV14,NA,TRBD2,TRBJ2-7,CASSRTSKIYEQYF,TGTGCCAGCAGCCGGACTAGCAAGATTTACGAGCAGTACTTC
TRBV7-9,NA,TRBD1,TRBJ2-6,CASSPGQGRNVLTF,TGTGCCAGCAGCCCCGGACAGGGGAGAAACGTCCTGACTTTC
TRBV11-2,NA,TRBD1,TRBJ1-1,CASSSDRRATEAFF,TGTGCCAGCAGTTCGGACAGGCGCGCCACTGAAGCTTTCTTT
TRBV12-5,NA,TRBD1,TRBJ2-7,CASGTGFEQYF,TGTGCTAGCGGGACAGGGTTCGAGCAGTACTTC
TRBV7-2,NA,TRBD1,TRBJ2-3,CASSARRDRGWDTQYF,TGTGCCAGCAGCGCCCGCCGGGACAGGGGGTGGGATACGCAGTATTTT
TRBV7-2,once,TRBD1,TRBJ1-6,CASTEPIWTGDANSPLHF,TGTGCCAGCACCGAACCGATCTGGACAGGGGACGCGAATTCACCCCTCCACTTT
TRBV28,NA,TRBD1,TRBJ2-5,CASSKGGRETQYF,TGTGCCAGCAGTAAAGGGGGCCGGGAGACCCAGTACTTC
TRBV5-1,NA,TRBD2,TRBJ2-2,CASSPQTSGRFTGELFF,TGCGCCAGCAGCCCCCAGACTAGCGGGAGGTTCACCGGGGAGCTGTTTTTT
TRBV4-3,once,NA,TRBJ1-3,CASSQDWGLAGNTIYF,TGCGCCAGCAGCCAAGATTGGGGATTGGCCGGAAACACCATATATTTT
TRBV5-5,NA,NA,TRBJ2-3,CASSLADTQYF,TGTGCCAGCAGCTTAGCAGATACGCAGTATTTT
TRBV2,NA,TRBD1,TRBJ1-1,CASSQQGIAEAFF,TGTGCCAGCAGTCAACAGGGGATCGCTGAAGCTTTCTTT
TRBV7-2,NA,NA,TRBJ2-2,CASSLEQIGELFF,TGTGCCAGCAGCTTAGAGCAAATCGGGGAGCTGTTTTTT
TRBV12-3/TRBV12-4,NA,NA,TRBJ1-1,CASSLLENTEAFF,TGTGCCAGCAGTTTACTGGAGAACACTGAAGCTTTCTTT
TRBV5-4,NA,TRBD2,TRBJ2-5,CASSFPGRTLNDQETQYF,TGTGCCAGCAGCTTCCCCGGGAGGACTCTAAACGACCAAGAGACCCAGTACTTC
TRBV4-3,NA,NA,TRBJ2-7,CASSQNRGTLYEQYF,TGCGCCAGCAGCCAAAACCGGGGTACCCTCTACGAGCAGTACTTC
TRBV29-1,NA,NA,TRBJ2-5,CSVGSLGPRHQETQYF,TGCAGCGTTGGGTCCTTAGGACCAAGACACCAAGAGACCCAGTACTTC
TRBV28,NA,NA,TRBJ2-2,CAINSNANTGELFF,TGTGCCATTAATTCAAACGCGAACACCGGGGAGCTGTTTTTT
TRBV5-4,NA,TRBD1,TRBJ1-1,CASSTQTGMNTEAFF,TGTGCCAGCAGCACCCAGACAGGGATGAACACTGAAGCTTTCTTT
TRBV30,NA,NA,TRBJ2-7,CAWSRGHSGEQYF,TGTGCCTGGAGTCGGGGACATTCCGGAGAGCAGTACTTC
TRBV19,NA,NA,TRBJ2-3,CASSLSTDTQYF,TGTGCCAGTAGTCTAAGCACAGATACGCAGTATTTT
TRBV7-9,NA,TRBD1,TRBJ2-1,CASSLVVQGTYNEQFF,TGTGCCAGCAGCTTAGTGGTACAGGGGACCTACAATGAGCAGTTCTTC
TRBV5-8,NA,TRBD1,TRBJ1-2,CASSRLQGDRGYTF,TGTGCCAGCAGCCGTTTACAGGGGGATCGTGGCTACACCTTC
TRBV18,NA,TRBD1,TRBJ2-5,CASSLDRGSETQYF,TGTGCCAGCTCACTCGACAGGGGATCAGAGACCCAGTACTTC
TRBV3-1/TRBV3-2,NA,NA,TRBJ1-1,CASSPVGQGNTEAFF,TGTGCCAGCAGCCCTGTGGGTCAGGGGAACACTGAAGCTTTCTTT
TRBV11-2,NA,TRBD1,TRBJ1-4,CANSLGQVTTNEKLFF,TGTGCCAACAGCTTAGGACAGGTAACGACTAATGAAAAACTGTTTTTT
TRBV5-1,NA,NA,TRBJ1-6,CASSLYGGGNSPLHF,TGCGCCAGCAGCTTGTATGGGGGCGGCAATTCACCCCTCCACTTT
TRBV7-2,few,NA,TRBJ2-4,CASSLTWVAKNIQYF,TGTGCCAGCAGCTTGACCTGGGTAGCCAAAAACATTCAGTACTTC
TRBV11-3,NA,NA,TRBJ2-2,CASSSSPGTHTELFF,TGTGCCAGCAGCTCTTCTCCCGGGACTCACACGGAGCTGTTTTTT